Listed here are 27 T cell receptor beta chains from one sample, sequenced in a study of Ad26.COV2.S vaccination and SARS-CoV-2 variants. The sample's treatment: roughly 18 received Ad26.COV2.S at low or high dose, single or two shots; 5 received placebo; per-sample allocation not given. Specimen acquisition occurred on day 63 following the initial vaccine or placebo injection. TCRdb's copy holds only in-frame clones and misses some; the assay was immunoSEQ multiplex PCR. Seen here are more than 300,000 clones, roughly 91% observed once, and the top ten hold about 4.6%. The sequences come from peripheral blood, collected in a trial of Ad26.COV2.S vaccine versus placebo. These TCRs come from a person aged 18-60 years who received the Ad26.COV2.S COVID-19 vaccine or a placebo.

The J gene is TRBJ2-7, the V gene TRBV7-2; 9 nucleotides match TRBD1. V lost 3 bases, J lost 6 bases, and 6 bases stayed unmatched. CDR1 and CDR2 (germline): SGHTA, FQGNSA. The CDR3 consists of 14 residues. The CDR3 here is CASSFRDRVAEQYF. The CDR3, as DNA: TGTGCCAGCAGCTTCCGGGACAGGGTTGCCGAGCAGTACTTC.

The chain carries TRBV5-1 and TRBJ2-6, with 10 nucleotides matching TRBD2. Trimming took 4 bases from V and 0 from J; bases not matched to a gene: 7. Germline lookup yields CDR1 SGHRS and CDR2 YFSETQ. This CDR3 comprises 18 residues. The CDR3 spells CASSPRLAGNSGANVLTF. The CDR3 DNA sequence: TGCGCCAGCAGCCCCCGACTAGCGGGCAACTCTGGGGCCAACGTCCTGACTTTC.

As DNA, the CDR3 is TGTGCCAGCAGCCAATCCGCTGTAGGCGGGGAGACCCAGTACTTC. Translated: CASSQSAVGGETQYF. V usage is TRBV3-1 (or the pseudogene TRBV3-2) and J usage is TRBJ2-5; tentatively, D is TRBD2 (5 bases). Per the germline V gene, CDR1 is LGHDT and CDR2 is YNNKEL (reference sequence). Trimming left V 2 bases short and J 5 bases short, with 15 bases between. This CDR3 has 15 residues.

The chain uses TRBV19 and TRBJ2-1; D is undetermined. CDR1 and CDR2 from the germline V gene are LNHDA and SQIVND (reference sequence). The V and J ends lost 6 bases and 0 bases respectively, with 12 bases between them. This CDR3 comprises 15 residues. This CDR3 is CASRGVHSSYNEQFF. Written as DNA, the CDR3 is TGTGCCAGTAGGGGTGTTCACAGCTCCTACAATGAGCAGTTCTTC.

V gene TRBV7-9 combines with J gene TRBJ1-1; no definite D call. The CDR3 sequence is 14 residues long. Germline loops: CDR1 SEHNR, CDR2 FQNEAQ (reference sequence). The V end was cut by 4 bases, the J end by 1 base, with 10 bases between. CDR3 in DNA: TGTGCCAGCAGCTCCGCGGGGTGGAACACTGAAGCTTTCTTT. Encoded protein: CASSSAGWNTEAFF.

The chain joins TRBV30 to TRBJ2-7; tentatively, D is TRBD2 (5 bases). Germline lookup yields CDR1 GTSNPN and CDR2 SVGIG (reference sequence). The V end lost 1 base, the J end lost 3 bases, and 7 bases lay between the germline ends. The CDR3 covers 12 residues. CDR3 DNA sequence: TGTGCCTGGAGTGACGGACTCTACGAGCAGTACTTC. Its translation is CAWSDGLYEQYF.

The chain is built from TRBV5-1 and TRBJ1-1, with D possibly matching TRBD1 (6 bases). The V end lost 1 base, the J end lost 1 base, and 14 bases lay between the germline ends. Germline V gene data show CDR1 as SGHRS and CDR2 as YFSETQ. This CDR3 comprises 16 residues. In DNA, the CDR3 is TGCGCCAGCAGCTTGCTGCCAGGGGTGGGGAACACTGAAGCTTTCTTT. Translation: CASSLLPGVGNTEAFF.

The CDR3 loop is CARRGRQEVQETQYF. Written as DNA, the CDR3 is TGTGCCAGAAGGGGGAGACAGGAGGTCCAAGAGACCCAGTACTTC. This chain uses TRBV10-3 with TRBJ2-5, with D possibly TRBD1 on 6 matching bases. Trimming left V 10 bases short and J 1 base short, with 19 bases between. This CDR3 is 15 amino acids long. Germline assignment: CDR1 ENHRY and CDR2 SYGVKD.

This clone was recorded a few times. The chain links TRBV19 to TRBJ1-6, with D unclear. CDR3 size: 12 residues. The V end was cut by 0 bases, the J end by 12 bases, with 6 bases between. Germline CDR1 and CDR2: LNHDA and SQIVND (reference sequence). In DNA form, the CDR3 reads TGTGCCAGTAGTATAGATAATCGACCCCTCCACTTT. It is translated as CASSIDNRPLHF.

The chain couples TRBV12-3 or TRBV12-4 to TRBJ1-2, with a tentative D call TRBD1 (5 bases). V was cut by 3 bases and J by 8 bases, with 10 bases left in between. This CDR3 has 12 residues. CDR3 nucleotides: TGTGCCAGCAGTTTTTACGGGGGAGGCTACACCTTC. This codes for CASSFYGGGYTF.

The sample holds a few counts of this clone. The J gene is TRBJ2-7, the V gene TRBV5-5; TRBD1 agrees at 7 bases. V was pared by 2 bases and J by 7 bases, with 9 bases of the junction left unmatched. CDR1 SGHKS and CDR2 YYEKEE come from the germline V gene (reference sequence). The CDR3 spans 14 residues. CDR3 protein: CASSLETGPREQYF. In DNA, the CDR3 is TGTGCCAGCAGCTTAGAGACAGGGCCTCGAGAGCAGTACTTC. Based on the CDR3 plus reference TRBV5-5 and TRBJ2-7, the full variable domain is DAGVTQSPTHLIKTRGQQVTLRCSPISGHKSVSWYQQVLGQGPQFIFQYYEKEERGRGNFPDRFSARQFPNYSSELNVNALLLGDSALYLCASSLETGPREQYFGPGTRLTVT.

V usage is TRBV4-3 and J usage is TRBJ2-1, with TRBD2 matching 10 bases. CDR1 is LGHNA, CDR2 YSLEER, per germline. The CDR3 is 16 residues long. The junction had 3 bases not matched to a gene; V was cut back by 0 bases and J by 4 bases. CDR3 in amino acids: CASSQEEGLAYNEQFF. The CDR3 DNA reads as TGCGCCAGCAGCCAAGAGGAGGGACTAGCGTACAATGAGCAGTTCTTC.

This clone was detected once. This rearrangement joins TRBV6-5 to TRBJ1-5; 8 nucleotides align to TRBD1. With V trimmed by 5 bases and J by 6 bases, 6 bases remained unmatched. Germline V gives CDR1 MNHEY, CDR2 SVGAGI. The CDR3 sequence is 14 residues long. CDR3 DNA sequence: TGTGCCAGCAGTCCTGACAGGGGAGGTCAGCCCCAGCATTTT. This codes for CASSPDRGGQPQHF.

The J gene is TRBJ2-7, the V gene TRBV5-5; possibly TRBD1 for D (6 bases). Germline assignment: CDR1 SGHKS and CDR2 YYEKEE (reference sequence). The CDR3 consists of 16 residues. Trimming shortened V by 4 bases and J by 3 bases, and 20 bases separated the two germline ends. The CDR3, as DNA: TGTGCCAGCAGCATGGGTACAGGGAATGGGCTCTACGAGCAGTACTTC. It encodes CASSMGTGNGLYEQYF.

The CDR3 here is CASSLRSQQSSYNSPLHF. CDR3 sequence (DNA): TGTGCCAGCTCCCTCAGGTCCCAACAGAGCTCCTATAATTCACCCCTCCACTTT. The chain combines TRBV18 with TRBJ1-6; no clear D. CDR1 KGHSH and CDR2 LQKENI come from the germline V gene. The CDR3 is 18 amino acids. Between the trimmed V and J ends, which lost 6 bases and 0 bases, there was a span of 18 bases.

This chain connects TRBV28 to TRBJ1-1; D might be TRBD1 (6 bases). Deletions cut 2 bases from V and 3 bases from J, with 16 bases between. This CDR3 contains 16 residues. The germline V gene has CDR1 MDHEN and CDR2 SYDVKM. This CDR3 is CASSLTAGVEYTEAFF. Written as DNA, the CDR3 is TGTGCCAGCAGTTTAACGGCAGGGGTGGAATACACTGAAGCTTTCTTT.

This clone was counted once. The rearrangement links TRBV10-2 to TRBJ1-1; 9 bases match TRBD1. Trimming removed 0 bases from V and 5 bases from J; junction bases left unmatched: 4. CDR1 WSHSY and CDR2 SAAADI come from the germline V gene. The length of the CDR3 is 15 residues. Here the CDR3 DNA reads TGCGCCAGCAGTGAGTCTGAGACAGGGGGGACTGAAGCTTTCTTT. Translation gives CASSESETGGTEAFF.

The V gene is TRBV18, the J gene TRBJ2-4; the D call may be TRBD1 or TRBD2 (5 bases each). Germline V lookup: CDR1 KGHSH, CDR2 LQKENI. The V end lost 6 bases, the J end lost 3 bases, and 18 bases lay between the germline ends. CDR3 length equals 16 residues. CDR3 sequence reads: CASSHGTVNSKNIQYF. The CDR3 nucleotides are TGTGCCAGCTCCCATGGGACGGTTAATAGCAAAAACATTCAGTACTTC.

The J gene is TRBJ1-5, the V gene TRBV28; 8 bases align to TRBD1. The germline gives CDR1 MDHEN, CDR2 SYDVKM. This CDR3 spans 15 amino acids. With V trimmed by 3 bases and J by 6 bases, 7 bases remained unmatched. CDR3 loop: CASSFGQGASQPQHF. The CDR3 bases are TGTGCCAGCAGTTTCGGGCAGGGGGCCAGTCAGCCCCAGCATTTT.

The genes are TRBV9 and TRBJ2-1; 7 nucleotides agree with TRBD1. Looked up from germline, CDR1 is SGDLS and CDR2 is YYNGEE. Germline trimming cut 0 bases from V and 1 base from J; bases unmatched to any gene: 7. The CDR3 is 17 residues long. CDR3 nucleotides: TGTGCCAGCAGCGTAGAGGTAGCAGGGGGATCCTACAATGAGCAGTTCTTC. This encodes CASSVEVAGGSYNEQFF.

The V gene is TRBV7-6, the J gene TRBJ2-1; 11 bases are shared with TRBD2. V dropped 1 base and J dropped 5; count of bases not matched to a gene: 7. CDR1 is SGHVS, CDR2 FNYEAQ, per germline. This CDR3 contains 17 residues. CDR3 amino acids: CASSLGASGRQHNEQFF. The CDR3 DNA follows: TGTGCCAGCAGCTTAGGGGCTAGCGGGAGGCAGCACAATGAGCAGTTCTTC.

V and J are TRBV7-9 and TRBJ2-3; TRBD1 or TRBD2 may be the D gene (6 bases each). The CDR3 runs to 16 residues. Per germline, CDR1 SEHNR and CDR2 FQNEAQ (reference sequence). Trimming removed 2 bases from V and 1 base from J, with 13 bases in between. The CDR3 loop reads CASSLSSGARTDTQYF. DNA of the CDR3: TGTGCCAGCAGCTTATCCTCGGGGGCACGCACAGATACGCAGTATTTT. Full variable domain (missing parts from reference TRBV7-9 and TRBJ2-3): DTGVSQNPRHKITKRGQNVTFRCDPISEHNRLYWYRQTLGQGPEFLTYFQNEAQLEKSRLLSDRFSAERPKGSFSTLEIQRTEQGDSAMYLCASSLSSGARTDTQYFGPGTRLTVL.

The chain has TRBV15 and TRBJ1-1; D gene ambiguous. V lost 0 bases and J lost 1, with 21 bases in between. Germline loops: CDR1 LNHNV, CDR2 YYDKDF (reference sequence). The CDR3 sequence is 19 residues long. The CDR3 protein is CATSRDLFGGNTGNTEAFF. The CDR3 DNA reads TGTGCCACCAGCAGAGATTTGTTCGGCGGAAACACTGGGAACACTGAAGCTTTCTTT.

J is TRBJ2-7 and V is TRBV28, with 9 positions matching TRBD2. Per germline, CDR1 MDHEN and CDR2 SYDVKM. V lost 7 bases and J lost 6; bases outside the gene matches: 16. This CDR3 is built from 16 residues. The CDR3 DNA sequence: TGTGCCAGCATCTCACAGGGCCTAGCGGGATTAGGCGAGCAGTACTTC. Protein product: CASISQGLAGLGEQYF.

The rearrangement joins TRBV15 to TRBJ1-1; D gene uncertain. Deletions cut 0 bases from V and 1 base from J, with 15 bases between. In germline, CDR1 is LNHNV, CDR2 YYDKDF (reference sequence). The CDR3 covers 17 residues. CDR3 DNA: TGTGCCACCAGCAGAGATTCCCCCCCAACACCGAACACTGAAGCTTTCTTT. This gives the protein CATSRDSPPTPNTEAFF.

The chain has TRBV20-1 and TRBJ2-7; no firm D call. The CDR3 runs to 11 residues. The germline V gene has CDR1 DFQATT and CDR2 SNEGSKA (reference sequence). Trimming pared 0 bases from V and 5 bases from J, leaving 5 bases between. In DNA, the CDR3 is TGCAGTGCTAGAGACAGGCACGAGCAGTACTTC. Translation: CSARDRHEQYF.

This clone was detected only a few times. V is TRBV7-2 and J is TRBJ1-1; D is unclear. In germline, CDR1 is SGHTA, CDR2 FQGNSA. V lost 2 bases and J 10 bases, leaving 14 bases between the germline ends. The CDR3 contains 13 residues. CDR3 DNA: TGTGCCAGCAGCTTATGGGCTTCCCGTGGAGCTTTCTTT. It is translated as CASSLWASRGAFF.